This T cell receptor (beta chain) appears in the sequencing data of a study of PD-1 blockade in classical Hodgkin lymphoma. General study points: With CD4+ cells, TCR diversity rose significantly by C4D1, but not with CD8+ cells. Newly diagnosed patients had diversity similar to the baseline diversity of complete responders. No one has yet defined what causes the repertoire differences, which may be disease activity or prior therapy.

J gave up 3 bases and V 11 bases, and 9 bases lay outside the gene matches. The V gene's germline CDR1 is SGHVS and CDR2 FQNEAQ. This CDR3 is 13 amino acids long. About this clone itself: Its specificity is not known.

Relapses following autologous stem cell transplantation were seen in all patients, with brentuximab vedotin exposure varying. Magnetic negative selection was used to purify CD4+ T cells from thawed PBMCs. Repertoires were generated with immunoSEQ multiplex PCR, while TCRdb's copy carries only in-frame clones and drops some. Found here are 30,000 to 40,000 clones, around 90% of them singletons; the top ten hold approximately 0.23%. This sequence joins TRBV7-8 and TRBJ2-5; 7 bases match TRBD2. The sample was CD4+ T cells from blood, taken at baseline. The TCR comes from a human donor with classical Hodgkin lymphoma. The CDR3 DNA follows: TGTGCCGCCAGCGCGGGAGAGAAAGAGACCCAGTACTTC. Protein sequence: CAASAGEKETQYF. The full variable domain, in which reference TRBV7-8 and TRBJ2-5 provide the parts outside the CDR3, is GAGVSQSPRYKVAKRGQDVALRCDPISGHVSLFWYQQALGQGPEFLTYFQNEAQLDKSGLPSDRFFAERPEGSVSTLKIQRTQQEDSAVYLCAASAGEKETQYFGPGTRLLVL.